This entry is about one T cell receptor (beta chain). The entry originates in a study of blood T cell repertoires in COVID-19. TCRdb's table, derived via immunoSEQ multiplex PCR, lists solely in-frame clones and lacks some. The table shows around 300,000 clones, with about 88% occurring only once. Participant-reported clinical history was the basis for cohort assignment. Cohort 3 recovery required two negative PCRs, clearance, or symptom resolution. The receptor's source is a woman in her forties or fifties who had recovered from COVID-19. The specimen sequenced was PBMCs or T cells enriched from blood (not recorded which).

The CDR3: CASSLAPILNRAKNIQYF. CDR3 nucleotides: TGTGCCAGCAGCTTAGCGCCAATTCTGAACAGGGCCAAAAACATTCAGTACTTC. The chain is built from TRBV7-9 and TRBJ2-4; a weak D match, TRBD1 (5 bases). The CDR3 covers 18 residues. The V and J ends lost 0 bases and 1 base respectively, with 16 bases between them. Germline V CDR1 and CDR2: SEHNR, FQNEAQ (reference sequence).